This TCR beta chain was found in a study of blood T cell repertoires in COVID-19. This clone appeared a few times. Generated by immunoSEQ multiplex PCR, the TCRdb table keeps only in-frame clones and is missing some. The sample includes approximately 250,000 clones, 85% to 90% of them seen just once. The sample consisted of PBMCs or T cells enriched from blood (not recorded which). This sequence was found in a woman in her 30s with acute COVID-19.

This chain's CDR3 is CATTRWGRYEQYF. For the CDR3, the DNA is TGTGCCACCACCCGGTGGGGGAGGTACGAGCAGTACTTC. V gene TRBV24-1 combines with J gene TRBJ2-7, with a tentative D call TRBD2 (6 bases). CDR1 and CDR2 from the germline V gene are KGHDR and SFDVKD. Trimming took off 8 bases at V and 4 bases at J, with 14 bases between the two ends. The CDR3 consists of 13 residues.